This is a list of T cell receptor beta chains from one sample in a study of beta chain features in type 1 diabetes. The table came from immunoSEQ multiplex PCR; TCRdb's copy has only in-frame clones and leaves some out. The data hold some 190,000 clones, with approximately 8.1% observed a single time. Sample: central memory CD4+ T cells from blood. These receptors were collected from a woman aged 40 to 55 with type 1 diabetes. CDR3s include the opening cysteine and the closing phenylalanine or tryptophan. The D gene is left open where the match is weak. Expanded clones are given a class, and other clones once, few, many or no size at all.

DNA,CDR3,V,J,size,D
TGTGCCAGCAGCTACCGGACAGGGGAACGGGAGACCCAGTACTTC,CASSYRTGERETQYF,TRBV7-2,TRBJ2-5,many,TRBD1
TGTGCCAGCAGGGGGACAGGGACTAATTCACCCCTCCACTTT,CASRGTGTNSPLHF,TRBV25-1,TRBJ1-6,few,TRBD1
TGCGCCAGCAGAACATTAGGACAGGGCATTGGTGGAAACACCATATATTTT,CASRTLGQGIGGNTIYF,TRBV4-1,TRBJ1-3,few,TRBD1
TGTGCCACCCAAAATGGACACCTGAACACCGGGGAGCTGTTTTTT,CATQNGHLNTGELFF,TRBV25-1,TRBJ2-2,few,-
TGTGCCTGGAGTGGGGCAGGCGAAGATTCTTGGTATGGCTACACCTTC,CAWSGAGEDSWYGYTF,TRBV30,TRBJ1-2,few,-
TGTGCCAGCAGCCTATTTCCCTACGAGCAGTACTTC,CASSLFPYEQYF,TRBV28,TRBJ2-7,few,-
TGTGCCAGCAGCCCTCGCAGGGCTGGCACAGATACGCAGTATTTT,CASSPRRAGTDTQYF,TRBV9,TRBJ2-3,-,-
TGTGCCAGCAGGGGGACACCTAACTATGGCTACACCTTC,CASRGTPNYGYTF,TRBV28,TRBJ1-2,-,-
TGTGCCAGCAGCTTAATGGAGGCTTCTAGCACAGATACGCAGTATTTT,CASSLMEASSTDTQYF,TRBV7-3,TRBJ2-3,-,-
TGTGCCAGCAGCCCCCGACAGGGGGCAGACATTCAGTACTTC,CASSPRQGADIQYF,TRBV7-2,TRBJ2-4,-,TRBD1
TGTGCCAGCTGCCCACGGGAGTCTGGCGAGCAGTACTTC,CASCPRESGEQYF,TRBV9,TRBJ2-7,few,-
TGCAGCGTTGCGGAGGGTATGGGGGAGACCCAGTACTTC,CSVAEGMGETQYF,TRBV29-1,TRBJ2-5,many,-
TGCGCCAGCAGCTTGTTGGGCAATGTTGGCACCGGGGAGCTGTTTTTT,CASSLLGNVGTGELFF,TRBV5-1,TRBJ2-2,few,-
TGTGCCAGCAGTCCCCACGACCGCCAGAGGGATGAGCAGTTCTTC,CASSPHDRQRDEQFF,TRBV28,TRBJ2-1,few,-
TGTGCCACCAGCAGGAGACAGGGGAAAGAGACCCAGTACTTC,CATSRRQGKETQYF,TRBV15,TRBJ2-5,few,TRBD1
TGCGCCAGCAGCTTGCCCAGAAATGTAGATACGCAGTATTTT,CASSLPRNVDTQYF,TRBV5-1,TRBJ2-3,once,-
TGTGCCAGCAGCCTTGATTCACGGGGTAACACTGAAGCTTTCTTT,CASSLDSRGNTEAFF,TRBV7-9,TRBJ1-1,once,-
TGTGCCAGCAGCGTAGGCAGGGGGCTCAACTATGGCTACACCTTC,CASSVGRGLNYGYTF,TRBV9,TRBJ1-2,few,TRBD1
TGTGCCAGCAGGTCCGAGGGTGTTCGGCAAGAGGCCCAGTACTTC,CASRSEGVRQEAQYF,TRBV6-5,TRBJ2-5,few,-
TGCGCCAGCAGCTTGGAGCCAGGGGGCGGGTATGGCTACACCTTC,CASSLEPGGGYGYTF,TRBV5-1,TRBJ1-2,-,TRBD1